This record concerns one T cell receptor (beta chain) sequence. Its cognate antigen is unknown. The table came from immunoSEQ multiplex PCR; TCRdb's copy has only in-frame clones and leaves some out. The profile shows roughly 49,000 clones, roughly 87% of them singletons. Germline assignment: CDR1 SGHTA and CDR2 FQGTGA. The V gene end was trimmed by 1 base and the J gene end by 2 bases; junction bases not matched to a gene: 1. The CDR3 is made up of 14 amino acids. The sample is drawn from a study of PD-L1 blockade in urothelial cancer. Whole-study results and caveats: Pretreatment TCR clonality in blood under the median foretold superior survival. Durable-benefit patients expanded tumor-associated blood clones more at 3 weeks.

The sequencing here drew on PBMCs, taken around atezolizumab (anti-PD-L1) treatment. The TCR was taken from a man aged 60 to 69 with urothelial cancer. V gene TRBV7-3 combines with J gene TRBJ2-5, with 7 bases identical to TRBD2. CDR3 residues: CASSLNGGQETQYF. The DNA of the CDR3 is TGTGCCAGCAGCTTAAACGGGGGGCAAGAGACCCAGTACTTC.